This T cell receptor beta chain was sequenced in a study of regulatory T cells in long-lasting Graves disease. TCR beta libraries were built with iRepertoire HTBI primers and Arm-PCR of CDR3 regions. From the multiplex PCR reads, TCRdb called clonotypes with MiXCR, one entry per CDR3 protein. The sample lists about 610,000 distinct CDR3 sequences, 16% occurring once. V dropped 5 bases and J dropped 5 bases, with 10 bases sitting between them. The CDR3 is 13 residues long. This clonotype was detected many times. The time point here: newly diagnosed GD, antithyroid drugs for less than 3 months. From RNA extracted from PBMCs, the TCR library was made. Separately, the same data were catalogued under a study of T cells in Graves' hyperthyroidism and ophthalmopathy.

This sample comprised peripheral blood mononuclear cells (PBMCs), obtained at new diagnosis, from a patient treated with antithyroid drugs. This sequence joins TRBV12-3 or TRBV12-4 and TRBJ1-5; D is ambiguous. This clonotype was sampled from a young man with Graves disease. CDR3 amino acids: CASSRRQYQPQHF. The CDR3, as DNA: TGTGCCAGCAGTAGACGCCAATATCAGCCCCAGCATTTT.